A selection of T cell receptor beta chains follows, all from one sample in a study of post-analysis software for immune sequencing data. TCRdb fed the PCR reads into MiXCR, producing one record per CDR3 protein. The sample includes 450,000 to 700,000 distinct CDR3 sequences, roughly 47% of them seen just once. The source material was blood. The receptors come from a girl between 5 and 17 years old with multiple sclerosis. CDR3s include the opening cysteine and the closing phenylalanine or tryptophan. Fields, in order: clone size, D gene, CDR3 length, V gene, J gene, CDR3 protein, CDR3 DNA. A D gene is named only where the DNA matches it firmly. Part of the rows lack a size; the others show once, few, many or a class for expanded clones.

>-|TRBD2|15|TRBV20-1|TRBJ2-5
CSAPESGISQETQYF
TGCAGTGCTCCAGAGAGCGGGATAAGCCAAGAGACCCAGTACTTC
>few|-|10|TRBV19|TRBJ1-1
CASGAAEAFF
TGTGCCAGCGGGGCAGCCGAAGCTTTCTTT
>-|TRBD1|11|TRBV5-1|TRBJ2-3
CASSGTDAQYF
TGCGCCAGCAGCGGGACAGATGCGCAGTATTTT
>few|-|14|TRBV2|TRBJ2-5
CASSLQGAQETQYF
TGTGCCAGCAGCCTCCAGGGAGCCCAAGAGACCCAGTACTTC
>-|-|15|TRBV5-1|TRBJ1-2
CASSPEYGTLYGYTF
TGCGCCAGCAGTCCCGAATACGGGACACTCTATGGCTACACCTTC
>-|TRBD1|15|TRBV12-3/TRBV12-4|TRBJ2-5
CASSSRDSYQETQYF
TGTGCCAGCAGCTCCCGGGACAGTTACCAAGAGACCCAGTACTTC
>-|-|15|TRBV12-3/TRBV12-4|TRBJ2-3
CASSFGAVSTDTQYF
TGTGCCAGCAGTTTCGGAGCGGTGAGCACAGATACGCAGTATTTT
>-|-|15|TRBV9|TRBJ2-1
CASSPDTPVDNEQFF
TGTGCCAGCAGCCCGGACACACCCGTGGATAATGAGCAGTTCTTC
>-|-|14|TRBV3-1|TRBJ1-2
CASSPPATLYGYTF
TGTGCCAGCAGCCCTCCGGCAACTCTCTATGGCTACACCTTC
>few|-|15|TRBV12-3/TRBV12-4|TRBJ2-7
CASSLRRDPSYEQYF
TGTGCCAGCAGTTTAAGGCGGGATCCCTCCTACGAGCAGTACTTC